One and the same sample provided the 10 T cell receptor beta chains below, sequenced in a study of blood T cell repertoires in COVID-19. Some clones are missing from TCRdb's copy, which holds only in-frame ones; the method was immunoSEQ multiplex PCR. The sample includes about 150,000 clones, roughly 80% of them seen just once. Sequenced sample: peripheral blood. These receptors were taken from a man aged 55 to 69 with acute or convalescent COVID-19.

V usage is TRBV6-5 and J usage is TRBJ1-2, with 9 bases that match TRBD1. From germline, CDR1 is MNHEY and CDR2 SVGAGI. Losses at the gene ends were 5 bases for V and 5 bases for J; bases not matched to a gene: 9. The CDR3 extends over 15 amino acids. The CDR3 is CASSPGTGTPYGYTF. DNA of the CDR3: TGTGCCAGCAGTCCCGGGACAGGGACGCCGTATGGCTACACCTTC.

The chain has TRBV7-2 and TRBJ2-7, with a possible D match to TRBD1 (6 bases). V lost 5 bases and J lost 3, with 14 bases in between. Germline V CDR1 and CDR2: SGHTA, FQGNSA. This CDR3 contains 14 residues. CDR3 amino acids: CASSPLGAYYEQYF. The CDR3 region has the DNA TGTGCCAGCAGCCCCCTGGGGGCATACTACGAGCAGTACTTC.

The chain employs TRBV18 and TRBJ1-3; 8 positions agree with TRBD1. This CDR3 has 19 residues. CDR1 and CDR2 from the germline V gene are KGHSH and LQKENI. The J segment lost 0 bases and the V segment lost 5 bases, leaving 15 bases of the junction unmatched. The CDR3 protein is CASSLTGAAPYNSGNTIYF. CDR3 coding DNA: TGTGCCAGCTCATTGACAGGGGCCGCACCTTATAACTCTGGAAACACCATATATTTT.

This clone was picked up one time. The V gene is TRBV9, the J gene TRBJ1-1; TRBD1 is a possible D gene (6 bases). The germline gives CDR1 SGDLS, CDR2 YYNGEE. The CDR3 runs 13 residues. The V gene lost 0 bases and the J gene lost 6 bases, with 9 bases spanning the gap. The CDR3 protein is CASSVEPGAEAFF. The DNA for the CDR3 is TGTGCCAGCAGCGTAGAGCCAGGGGCTGAAGCTTTCTTT.

The count of this clone is one. The chain joins TRBV7-2 to TRBJ2-5; D might be TRBD1 (6 bases). V lost 1 base and J lost 3, with 6 bases in between. Germline CDR1 reads SGHTA; CDR2 reads FQGNSA. The CDR3 sequence is 13 residues long. The CDR3 here is CASSLDREETQYF. The CDR3 coding sequence is TGTGCCAGCAGCTTAGACAGGGAAGAGACCCAGTACTTC.

The chain is built from TRBV2 and TRBJ2-2; 7 bases are a match to TRBD2. The germline V gene encodes CDR1 SNHLY and CDR2 FYNNEI. J was trimmed by 2 bases and V by 5 bases; bases with no gene match: 5. CDR3 length: 15 residues. This CDR3 reads CASSWGGLNTGELFF. CDR3 DNA sequence: TGTGCCAGCAGTTGGGGGGGACTAAACACCGGGGAGCTGTTTTTT.

The chain couples TRBV10-3 to TRBJ2-7, with a weak D call TRBD2 (5 bases). CDR1 ENHRY and CDR2 SYGVKD come from the germline V gene. This CDR3 region has 13 residues. V was shortened by 7 bases and J by 1 base, with 11 bases between the two germline ends. The CDR3 reads CAITPTGSYEQYF. DNA for the CDR3: TGTGCCATCACCCCGACGGGGTCCTACGAGCAGTACTTC.

This chain links TRBV12-5 with TRBJ1-2; D possibly corresponds to TRBD1 (6 bases). CDR1 is LGHNT, CDR2 FRNRAP, per germline. V was shortened by 4 bases and J by 0 bases, with 12 bases between the two germline ends. CDR3 length: 15 amino acids. The CDR3 here is CASGSGQPTNYGYTF. In DNA form, the CDR3 reads TGTGCTAGTGGTTCCGGACAGCCGACTAACTATGGCTACACCTTC. The whole variable domain, filled in from reference TRBV12-5 and TRBJ1-2, reads DARVTQTPRHKVTEMGQEVTMRCQPILGHNTVFWYRQTMMQGLELLAYFRNRAPLDDSGMPKDRFSAEMPDATLATLKIQPSEPRDSAVYFCASGSGQPTNYGYTFGSGTRLTVV.

This clone appeared a single time. One end of the junction is discordant with germline, which a read error may explain. This chain joins TRBV25-1 and TRBJ1-2, with D hard to call. The CDR3 sequence is 12 residues long. The germline CDR1 and CDR2 sequences are MGHDK and SYGVNS. The CDR3 region has the DNA TGTGCCAGCAGTGGCGGGAACTCTGGCTACACCTTC. Amino acid sequence: CASSGGNSGYTF.

The chain recombines TRBV5-6 with TRBJ1-1; D call uncertain. The germline V gene encodes CDR1 SGHDT and CDR2 YYEEEE. This CDR3 region has 16 residues. Trimming stripped 0 bases from V and 0 bases from J, with 12 bases between. CDR3 DNA: TGTGCCAGCAGCTTGGGCGGGAATTTGGTGAACACTGAAGCTTTCTTT. Translated: CASSLGGNLVNTEAFF. Based on the CDR3 plus reference TRBV5-6 and TRBJ1-1, the full variable domain is DAGVTQSPTHLIKTRGQQVTLRCSPKSGHDTVSWYQQALGQGPQFIFQYYEEEERQRGNFPDRFSGHQFPNYSSELNVNALLLGDSALYLCASSLGGNLVNTEAFFGQGTRLTVV.